This T cell receptor (beta chain) was captured by sequencing in a study of shared clonotypes between healthy human individuals. V lost 1 base and J 0 bases, leaving 13 bases between the germline ends. The length of the CDR3 is 17 residues. CDR1 and CDR2 (germline): SGHTA, FQGNSA. On this clone itself: The antigen is not known.

Study-wide results and limits: Shared clonotypes: about 4.6% naive CD4, roughly 4% naive CD8, 2.3% memory CD4, under 0.45% memory CD8. The expectation was that sequencing depth would affect clonotype sharing among donors.

TCRdb keeps only in-frame clones here, not all; method: immunoSEQ multiplex PCR. The sample has roughly 2,500,000 clones; approximately 93% are singletons. Healthy HIV-negative adults without recent acute infections or vaccinations served as donors. The receptor was isolated from a man between 18 and 35 years old in good health. Some clones in this sample may be carry-over from other donors' samples. This chain joins TRBV7-2 and TRBJ2-1; no clear D gene. Sequenced: naive CD4+ T cells from PBMCs. Stated subset: CD45RA+ positively selected. CDR3 in DNA: TGTGCCAGCAGCTTAGGGTTTGGTAAACCCTCCTACAATGAGCAGTTCTTC. Amino acids: CASSLGFGKPSYNEQFF.